Each of the 7 T cell receptor beta chains below was sequenced from the same sample in a study of blood T cell repertoires in COVID-19 (TCRdb year 2020). Library construction relied on the immunoSEQ multiplex PCR assay. TCRdb provides this immuneACCESS table in a form limited to in-frame rearrangements. Some clones are lacking; in checked studies, under half of them reflect an unresolved V gene, and why the rest are absent is not known. The sample table shows under 60,000 clones, and 88% are seen once. The top ten constitute roughly 12% of the sample. Sequencing was done on a sample of peripheral blood. The receptor source for this set is a human donor with active COVID-19. The donor label of this sample is uncertain.

The chain employs TRBV27 and TRBJ2-6, with D unclear. V shed 7 bases and J shed 0 bases, with 10 bases lying between them. CDR3 length: 15 residues. From germline, CDR1 is MNHEY and CDR2 SMNVEV (reference sequence). CDR3 nucleotides: TGTGCCAGCAAACTACAAAACTCTGGGGCCAACGTCCTGACTTTC. Its protein is CASKLQNSGANVLTF.

The chain has TRBV5-1 and TRBJ1-5; maybe TRBD1 (5 bases). Germline V gene lookup returns CDR1 SGHRS and CDR2 YFSETQ. V dropped 5 bases and J dropped 4 bases, with 10 bases sitting between them. The length of the CDR3 is 13 residues. Written as DNA, the CDR3 is TGCGCCAGCAGTGGAGGGGATAATCAGCCCCAGCATTTT. It specifies CASSGGDNQPQHF. Complete variable domain (other parts from reference TRBV5-1 and TRBJ1-5): KAGVTQTPRYLIKTRGQQVTLSCSPISGHRSVSWYQQTPGQGLQFLFEYFSETQRNKGNFPGRFSGRQFSNSRSEMNVSTLELGDSALYLCASSGGDNQPQHFGDGTRLSIL.

The J gene is TRBJ2-7, the V gene TRBV4-1; 7 bases agree with TRBD1. Germline loops: CDR1 MGHRA, CDR2 YSYEKL. V was pared by 4 bases and J by 0 bases, with 3 bases of the junction left unmatched. This CDR3 spans 14 amino acids. This CDR3 is CASSPRTGSYEQYF. The CDR3 DNA sequence: TGCGCCAGCAGCCCCCGGACAGGCTCCTACGAGCAGTACTTC.

V gene TRBV4-3 combines with J gene TRBJ2-7; tentatively, D is TRBD2 (5 bases). V lost 1 base to trimming and J lost 6 bases, with 10 bases between them. The germline CDR1 and CDR2 sequences are LGHNA and YSLEER. CDR3 length equals 13 residues. The CDR3, as DNA: TGCGCCAGCAGCCAAGTAGCTGGAGGCGAGCAGTACTTC. Translated, it gives CASSQVAGGEQYF.

This chain uses TRBV7-9 with TRBJ2-7; D might be TRBD1 (6 bases). V lost 2 bases and J 1 base, leaving 12 bases between the germline ends. The length of the CDR3 is 15 residues. In germline, CDR1 is SEHNR, CDR2 FQNEAQ (reference sequence). CDR3 nucleotide sequence: TGTGCCAGCAGCTTAAACAGGGTCCCTTCCTACGAGCAGTACTTC. Encoded protein: CASSLNRVPSYEQYF.

This chain links TRBV24-1 with TRBJ2-3; 9 bases line up with TRBD2. This CDR3 region has 14 residues. J gave up 5 bases and V 5 bases, and 4 bases lay outside the gene matches. CDR1 and CDR2 from the germline V gene are KGHDR and SFDVKD. The CDR3 coding sequence is TGTGCCACCAGTGGTGCGGGAGGGGGAGATACGCAGTATTTT. It yields the protein CATSGAGGGDTQYF.

The CDR3 spells CASSLAGKTYEQYF. In nucleotides, the CDR3 is TGTGCCAGCAGTTTGGCGGGGAAGACCTACGAGCAGTACTTC. The chain carries TRBV28 and TRBJ2-7, with D perhaps matching TRBD2 (6 bases). The CDR3 covers 14 residues. Germline V gene lookup returns CDR1 MDHEN and CDR2 SYDVKM. V lost 3 bases and J lost 2, with 11 bases in between.